This T cell receptor beta chain was sequenced for a study of CD4+ T cells in melanoma (dated by TCRdb to 2021 to 2024). For context, the study as a whole: Neoantigen-specific CD4+ T cells in human melanoma were investigated in the study.

The investigation overall reported the following: Diverse differentiation states were reported to be shown by neoantigen-specific CD4+ T cells in melanoma. Neoantigen-specific CD4+ T cells were reported to be correlated with the function of CD8+ T cells, macrophages and B cells.

To note about this clone: Its specific antigen is unknown. Base quality data are lacking; no much larger clone is found one base away.

Donors were patients with melanoma. Library generation was performed with the immunoSEQ multiplex PCR assay. The table comes from immuneACCESS by way of TCRdb, which keeps in-frame sequences with V and J called. Part of the clones is missing from these tables; in studies checked, under half for an unresolved V gene and the rest for unknown reasons. This sample comprises about 140,000 clones, 80% to 95% of them detected only once. Of the sample, 1.5% to 1.9% is held by the ten largest clones. The germline V gene (reference sequence) sets CDR1 to PRHDT and CDR2 to FYEKMQ. The CDR3 spans 14 residues, from the cysteine through the phenylalanine. Only the CDR3 region is kept as DNA, spanning 42 bases read in frame from base 1. Trimmed from V: 4 bases; trimmed from J: 9 bases; junction bases lacking a gene match: 8.

The rearrangement joined TRBV13 to TRBJ2-1; 8 central bases correspond to TRBD2. The TCR was taken from a human donor with melanoma. In nucleotide form, the sequence is TGTGCCAGCAGCTCCGCTGCGGGGGGAGGTGAGCAGTTCTTC. Its protein reads: CASSSAAGGGEQFF.